Below, 31 T cell receptor beta chains from the same sample are listed, as sequenced in a study of T cell repertoires in cytomegalovirus infection. TCRdb reanalysed the reads using MiXCR and keeps one entry per CDR3 protein. The sample consists of around 200,000 distinct CDR3 sequences, about a sixth of them appearing once. The sample comprised CD8+ T cells from PBMCs. The origin of the receptors is a human donor in good health (CMV status not recorded). Some clones in this sample may be carry-over from other donors' samples.

This clonotype was detected ten times or more. The chain couples TRBV7-8 to TRBJ1-3; D call uncertain. Germline V lookup: CDR1 SGHVS, CDR2 FQNEAQ. This CDR3 has 13 residues. V was trimmed by 3 bases and J by 0 bases, leaving 3 bases between them. CDR3 bases: TGTGCCAGCAGCTTCGGCTCTGGAAACACCATATATTTT. Amino acid sequence: CASSFGSGNTIYF.

J is TRBJ2-5 and V is TRBV12-3 or TRBV12-4; 10 nucleotides align to TRBD2. The CDR3 has 17 amino acids. Losses at the gene ends were 0 bases for V and 5 bases for J; bases not matched to a gene: 9. As DNA, the CDR3 is TGTGCCAGCAGTTTAGCGGGTCTAGCGGGGGAGGGCGAGACCCAGTACTTC. Translated: CASSLAGLAGEGETQYF.

This chain joins TRBV12-3 or TRBV12-4 and TRBJ2-6; 8 bases line up with TRBD1. V lost 1 base and J lost 2; bases outside the gene matches: 4. This CDR3 contains 17 residues. The CDR3 DNA reads TGTGCCAGCAGTTTAGGTCAGGGGGCGCCTGGGGCCAACGTCCTGACTTTC. It encodes CASSLGQGAPGANVLTF.

V gene TRBV5-4 combines with J gene TRBJ1-1; maybe TRBD1 (5 bases). The CDR3 length is 12 residues. CDR1 is SGHNT, CDR2 YYREEE, per germline (reference sequence). V was cut by 5 bases and J by 5 bases, with 10 bases left in between. CDR3 residues: CASRFRGTEAFF. The CDR3 nucleotides read TGTGCCAGCAGGTTTAGGGGAACTGAAGCTTTCTTT.

This clonotype came up a few times. This rearrangement joins TRBV12-3 or TRBV12-4 to TRBJ2-5, with D perhaps matching TRBD1 (5 bases). CDR3 length: 14 residues. The V end lost 4 bases, the J end lost 5 bases, and 14 bases lay between the germline ends. CDR3 DNA sequence: TGTGCCAGCAGTTCCCTAGGGGTAGGGGAGACCCAGTACTTC. Its translation is CASSSLGVGETQYF.

The DNA for the CDR3 is TGTGCCAGCAGTCCGGGACAGTCCGCGTACGAGCAGTACTTC. Amino acid sequence: CASSPGQSAYEQYF. The rearrangement uses TRBV12-3 or TRBV12-4 and TRBJ2-7; 7 bases are a match to TRBD1. The CDR3 is 14 amino acids. With 5 bases clipped from V and 4 bases from J, the junction kept 8 bases outside the gene matches.

The chain employs TRBV25-1 and TRBJ2-2; D possibly corresponds to TRBD1 (6 bases). This CDR3 is built from 16 residues. Trimming left V 4 bases short and J 4 bases short, with 16 bases between. Per the germline V gene, CDR1 is MGHDK and CDR2 is SYGVNS. CDR3 nucleotides: TGTGCCAGCAGTGGAGGAACAGGGTATAGCACCGGGGAGCTGTTTTTT. It is translated as CASSGGTGYSTGELFF.

The table lists this clonotype with a few counts. The V call is TRBV5-1, the J call TRBJ2-7; 9 bases map to TRBD1. This CDR3 is built from 13 residues. J lost 5 bases, V lost 4 bases, and 4 bases had no gene match. CDR1 SGHRS and CDR2 YFSETQ come from the germline V gene. CDR3 coding DNA: TGCGCCAGCAGCAGGGGACAGGGCGACGAGCAGTACTTC. This translates into CASSRGQGDEQYF.

The chain combines TRBV20-1 with TRBJ2-2; D is possibly TRBD1 or TRBD2 (5 bases each). CDR3 length equals 14 residues. CDR1 and CDR2 (germline): DFQATT, SNEGSKA (reference sequence). CDR3 nucleotide sequence: TGCAGCCTCAAGGGACGCACGAACACCGGGGAGCTGTTTTTT. It specifies CSLKGRTNTGELFF.

The gene calls are TRBV6-1 and TRBJ1-5; the D is unclear. Germline CDR1 MNHNS, CDR2 SASEGT. The V gene lost 3 bases and the J gene lost 0 bases, with 9 bases spanning the gap. The CDR3 covers 15 residues. The CDR3 reads CASSDGLPSNQPQHF. In nucleotides, the CDR3 is TGTGCCAGCAGTGATGGGTTACCTAGCAATCAGCCCCAGCATTTT.

V usage is TRBV6-2 or TRBV6-3 and J usage is TRBJ1-5; D unresolved. CDR3 length: 15 amino acids. Trimming left V 5 bases short and J 5 bases short, with 16 bases between. CDR1 and CDR2 (germline): MNHEY, SVGEGT. Here the CDR3 DNA reads TGTGCCAGCAGTACGTGGAAAGCGGACGATCAGCCCCAGCATTTT. This sequence encodes CASSTWKADDQPQHF.

V usage is TRBV27 and J usage is TRBJ2-1, with 10 bases matching TRBD2. V lost 7 bases, J lost 10 bases, and 10 bases stayed unmatched. The germline CDR1 and CDR2 sequences are MNHEY and SMNVEV (reference sequence). This CDR3 spans 14 amino acids. CDR3 amino acids: CASISSGGENEQFF. CDR3 DNA: TGTGCCAGCATCTCTAGCGGGGGCGAGAACGAGCAGTTCTTC.

The genes are TRBV7-8 and TRBJ1-3, with D possibly TRBD1 on 5 matching bases. Between the trimmed V and J ends, which lost 4 bases and 1 base, there was a span of 17 bases. This CDR3 region has 17 residues. Germline CDR1 reads SGHVS; CDR2 reads FQNEAQ. The CDR3 DNA reads TGTGCCAGCAGCTCTCCTGGGACGGGGGGGTCTGGAAACACCATATATTTT. It encodes CASSSPGTGGSGNTIYF. The full variable domain, completed using reference TRBV7-8 and TRBJ1-3, is GAGVSQSPRYKVAKRGQDVALRCDPISGHVSLFWYQQALGQGPEFLTYFQNEAQLDKSGLPSDRFFAERPEGSVSTLKIQRTQQEDSAVYLCASSSPGTGGSGNTIYFGEGSWLTVV.

In this sample, this clonotype turned up a few times. J is TRBJ2-1 and V is TRBV7-2; TRBD2 is a possible D gene (7 bases). Germline CDR1 is SGHTA and CDR2 is FQGNSA. There are 17 residues in the CDR3. Between the trimmed V and J ends, which lost 6 bases and 2 bases, there was a span of 20 bases. CDR3 region: CASRLGGGGAPYNEQFF. As DNA, the CDR3 is TGTGCCAGCAGGCTCGGGGGTGGGGGGGCGCCCTACAATGAGCAGTTCTTC.

This chain joins TRBV7-2 and TRBJ1-6; 7 positions agree with TRBD1. The ends lost 6 bases at V and 6 bases at J; junction bases unmatched: 5. The CDR3 is made up of 14 amino acids. Germline lookup yields CDR1 SGHTA and CDR2 FQGNSA. CDR3 DNA: TGTGCCAGCAGGGGGACAGACGCTAATTCACCCCTCCACTTT. Its translation is CASRGTDANSPLHF.

The rearrangement uses TRBV29-1 and TRBJ1-2; 7 bases agree with TRBD1. The V and J ends lost 0 bases and 2 bases, in that order; junction bases with no gene match: 9. The CDR3 length is 16 residues. In germline, CDR1 is SQVTM, CDR2 ANQGSEA. The CDR3 loop reads CSVEDLQEGQNYGYTF. CDR3 coding DNA: TGCAGCGTTGAAGATCTTCAAGAGGGACAGAACTATGGCTACACCTTC. Drawing the rest from reference TRBV29-1 and TRBJ1-2, the complete variable domain is SAVISQKPSRDICQRGTSLTIQCQVDSQVTMMFWYRQQPGQSLTLIATANQGSEATYESGFVIDKFPISRPNLTFSTLTVSNMSPEDSSIYLCSVEDLQEGQNYGYTFGSGTRLTVV.

This sequence joins TRBV6-4 and TRBJ2-1, with 8 bases fitting TRBD2. This CDR3 is built from 15 residues. The J segment lost 6 bases and the V segment lost 2 bases, leaving 6 bases of the junction unmatched. Germline V gene lookup returns CDR1 MRHNA and CDR2 SNTAGT. Written as DNA, the CDR3 is TGTGCCAGCAGTGACGGGGGACTAGGGGCCAATGAGCAGTTCTTC. It encodes CASSDGGLGANEQFF.

V and J are TRBV14 and TRBJ2-7, with 10 bases identical to TRBD1. V dropped 5 bases and J dropped 2; count of bases not matched to a gene: 15. This CDR3 has 18 residues. The germline gives CDR1 SGHDN, CDR2 FVKESK. CDR3 residues: CASSYTLRQGAPPYEQYF. The CDR3 coding sequence is TGTGCCAGCAGCTATACCCTCAGACAGGGGGCGCCCCCCTACGAGCAGTACTTC.

This clonotype occurred a few times. This chain uses TRBV7-8 with TRBJ1-1, with a tentative D call TRBD1 (6 bases). The CDR3 is 15 amino acids. The V gene lost 1 base and the J gene lost 5 bases, with 14 bases spanning the gap. The germline gives CDR1 SGHVS, CDR2 FQNEAQ. In DNA, the CDR3 is TGTGCCAGCAGCTTAGTAGGGGGGGGCGGTACTGAAGCTTTCTTT. It encodes CASSLVGGGGTEAFF.

This sequence joins TRBV5-8 and TRBJ1-2, with 7 nucleotides matching TRBD1. Germline CDR1 reads SGHTS; CDR2 reads YDEGEE. V lost 0 bases, J lost 7 bases, and 12 bases stayed unmatched. The CDR3 spans 16 residues. CDR3 DNA: TGTGCCAGCAGCTTGGAGGCAGGGGGATGGTTAGGTGGCTACACCTTC. Its translation: CASSLEAGGWLGGYTF.

This clonotype was counted a few times. The chain joins TRBV7-9 to TRBJ2-7; D is possibly TRBD1 or TRBD2 (7 bases each). The CDR3 sequence is 16 residues long. Deletions cut 7 bases from V and 2 bases from J, with 21 bases between. CDR1 SEHNR and CDR2 FQNEAQ come from the germline V gene (reference sequence). Written as DNA, the CDR3 is TGTGCCAGCACTCCCCCATCGGGGAGGGGGCCCTACGAGCAGTACTTC. It translates to CASTPPSGRGPYEQYF.

The genes are TRBV9 and TRBJ1-2, with D unclear. The germline CDR1 and CDR2 sequences are SGDLS and YYNGEE. This CDR3 region has 16 residues. Deletions cut 4 bases from V and 5 bases from J, with 21 bases between. CDR3 nucleotide sequence: TGTGCCAGCAGCTCCGGTCAGCCTTCCGTAGGGTATGGCTACACCTTC. Amino acids: CASSSGQPSVGYGYTF.

V gene TRBV30 combines with J gene TRBJ2-3; 15 nucleotides align to TRBD2. Germline lookup yields CDR1 GTSNPN and CDR2 SVGIG (reference sequence). The V segment lost 7 bases and the J segment 2 bases; nucleotides outside the gene matches: 4. CDR3 length: 15 amino acids. The CDR3 sequence is CALGLAGGDTDTQYF. DNA of the CDR3: TGTGCCTTGGGACTAGCGGGGGGCGACACAGATACGCAGTATTTT.

This clonotype came up a few times. CDR3 residues: CASSPGTPPRNEQFF. As DNA, the CDR3 is TGTGCCAGCAGCCCAGGGACTCCCCCACGGAATGAGCAGTTCTTC. The rearrangement uses TRBV28 and TRBJ2-1; D perhaps matches TRBD2 (6 bases). Trimming shortened V by 6 bases and J by 7 bases, and 19 bases separated the two germline ends. The CDR3 length is 15 residues. Germline V lookup: CDR1 MDHEN, CDR2 SYDVKM.

This clonotype was detected only a few times. The chain carries TRBV28 and TRBJ2-3; D not resolved. With 3 bases removed from V and 1 base from J, the gap between germline ends came to 11 bases. The CDR3 has 15 residues. The germline gives CDR1 MDHEN, CDR2 SYDVKM. CDR3 DNA sequence: TGTGCCAGCAGTTTCTATGCAGAGGGCACAGATACGCAGTATTTT. Protein product: CASSFYAEGTDTQYF.

This clonotype appeared a few times. This sequence joins TRBV12-3 or TRBV12-4 and TRBJ1-2; D remains unclear. This CDR3 comprises 13 residues. Trimming took off 2 bases at V and 1 base at J, with 5 bases between the two ends. DNA of the CDR3: TGTGCCAGCAGTTTATTACTTAACTATGGCTACACCTTC. This gives the protein CASSLLLNYGYTF.

The chain uses TRBV11-2 and TRBJ2-2, with 7 positions matching TRBD1. CDR1 is SGHAT and CDR2 is FQNNGV in the germline V gene. The length of the CDR3 is 18 residues. Trimming took 1 base from V and 4 from J; bases not matched to a gene: 12. CDR3 nucleotides: TGTGCCAGCAGCTTAGCGGGCGGCGACAGGGAAATCACCGGGGAGCTGTTTTTT. Protein: CASSLAGGDREITGELFF. The full variable domain, its missing parts supplied by reference TRBV11-2 and TRBJ2-2, is EAGVAQSPRYKIIEKRQSVAFWCNPISGHATLYWYQQILGQGPKLLIQFQNNGVVDDSQLPKDRFSAERLKGVDSTLKIQPAKLEDSAVYLCASSLAGGDREITGELFFGEGSRLTVL.

DNA of the CDR3: TGCGCCAGCAGTCAATCAATAAGGCTTCCAGGTTACAATGAGCAGTTCTTC. It specifies CASSQSIRLPGYNEQFF. The chain links TRBV23-1 to TRBJ2-1; no reliable D call. TRBV23-1 falls under the ORF class, with uncertain function. This CDR3 has 17 residues. With 0 bases removed from V and 4 bases from J, the gap between germline ends came to 16 bases.

The rearrangement joins TRBV25-1 to TRBJ1-6; 7 bases map to TRBD1. The CDR3 spans 19 residues. Unmatched junction bases numbered 18, after V lost 10 bases and J lost 0 bases. Germline CDR1 reads MGHDK; CDR2 reads SYGVNS. CDR3 DNA sequence: TGTGCCACTCAGACAGGGACCAGGTCTTTGGACTCCTATAATTCACCCCTCCACTTT. Protein: CATQTGTRSLDSYNSPLHF.

The chain joins TRBV10-3 to TRBJ2-1, with TRBD1 matching 7 bases. Germline CDR1 is ENHRY and CDR2 is SYGVKD. The V gene end was trimmed by 6 bases and the J gene end by 7 bases; junction bases not matched to a gene: 12. This CDR3 comprises 15 residues. The CDR3 bases are TGTGCCATCAGGACCACAGGGGCTCCTAGGAATGAGCAGTTCTTC. Amino acid sequence: CAIRTTGAPRNEQFF.

The table lists this clonotype with a few counts. CDR3 residues: CASTPSEGLSYGYTF. The DNA for the CDR3 is TGTGCCAGCACCCCGAGCGAAGGGCTCAGCTATGGCTACACCTTC. The chain combines TRBV7-2 with TRBJ1-2; no definite D call. CDR3 length: 15 residues. The V and J ends lost 7 bases and 4 bases respectively, with 19 bases between them. Germline V lookup: CDR1 SGHTA, CDR2 FQGNSA.